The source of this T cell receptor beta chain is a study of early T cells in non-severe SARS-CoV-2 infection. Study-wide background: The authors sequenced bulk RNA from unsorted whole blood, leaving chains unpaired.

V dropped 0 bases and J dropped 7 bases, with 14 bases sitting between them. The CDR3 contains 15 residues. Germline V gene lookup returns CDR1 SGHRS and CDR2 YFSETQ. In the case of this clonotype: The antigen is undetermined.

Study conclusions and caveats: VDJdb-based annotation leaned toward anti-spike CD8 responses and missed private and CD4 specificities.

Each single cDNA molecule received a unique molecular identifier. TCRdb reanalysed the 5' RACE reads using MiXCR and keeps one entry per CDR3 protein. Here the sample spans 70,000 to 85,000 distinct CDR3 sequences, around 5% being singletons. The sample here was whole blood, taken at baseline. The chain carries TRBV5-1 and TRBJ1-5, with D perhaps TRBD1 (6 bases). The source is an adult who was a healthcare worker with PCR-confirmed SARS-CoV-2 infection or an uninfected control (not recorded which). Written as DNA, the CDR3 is TGCGCCAGCAGCTTGGCCGGGGGGCCAGGACAGCCCCAGCATTTT. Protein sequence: CASSLAGGPGQPQHF.